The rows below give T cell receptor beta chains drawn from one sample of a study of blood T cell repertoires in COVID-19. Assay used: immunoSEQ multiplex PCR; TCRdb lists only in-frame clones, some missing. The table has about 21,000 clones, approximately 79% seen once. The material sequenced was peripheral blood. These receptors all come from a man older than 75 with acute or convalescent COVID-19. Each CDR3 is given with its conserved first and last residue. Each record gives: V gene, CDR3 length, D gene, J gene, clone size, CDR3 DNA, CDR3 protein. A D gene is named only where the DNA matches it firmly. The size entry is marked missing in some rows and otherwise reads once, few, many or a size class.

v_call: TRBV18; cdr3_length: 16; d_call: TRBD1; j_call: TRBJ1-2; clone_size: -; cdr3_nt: TGTGCCAGCTCACCTAAGACAGGGGGCGGTGTCTATGGCTACACCTTC; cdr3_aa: CASSPKTGGGVYGYTF
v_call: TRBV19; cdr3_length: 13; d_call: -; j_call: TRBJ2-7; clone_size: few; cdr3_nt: TGTGCCAGTAGTCATGGGGGGGCGCAAGAGCAGTACTTC; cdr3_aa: CASSHGGAQEQYF
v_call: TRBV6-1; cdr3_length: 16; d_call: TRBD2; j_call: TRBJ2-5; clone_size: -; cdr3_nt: TGTGCCAGCAGTGATCTGTCTAGCGGGCCCCGGGAGACCCAGTACTTC; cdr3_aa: CASSDLSSGPRETQYF
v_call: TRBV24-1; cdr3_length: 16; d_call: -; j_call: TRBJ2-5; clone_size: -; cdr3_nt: TGTGCCACCAGTGGGGAGTTCGGGATAGGCCAAGAGACCCAGTACTTC; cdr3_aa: CATSGEFGIGQETQYF
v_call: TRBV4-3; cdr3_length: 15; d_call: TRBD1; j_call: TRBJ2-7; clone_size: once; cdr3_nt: TGCGCCAGCAGCCAAACCGGGACAGGGGCCTACGAGCAGTACTTC; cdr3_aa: CASSQTGTGAYEQYF
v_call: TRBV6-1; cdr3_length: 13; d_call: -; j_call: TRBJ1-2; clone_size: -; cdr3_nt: TGTGCCAGCAGTGAACAACAGTTAGGTAGCTACACCTTC; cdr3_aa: CASSEQQLGSYTF
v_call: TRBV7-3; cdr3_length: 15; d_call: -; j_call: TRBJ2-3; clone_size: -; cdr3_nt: TGTGCCAGCAGCTTAGAGGGCTCTAGCACAGATACGCAGTATTTT; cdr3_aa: CASSLEGSSTDTQYF
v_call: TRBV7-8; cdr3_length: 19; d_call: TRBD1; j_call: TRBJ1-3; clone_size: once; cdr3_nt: TGTGCCAGCAGCTTCACGCCGGGCTCCGGGACAGGGGCTGGAAACACCATATATTTT; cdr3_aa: CASSFTPGSGTGAGNTIYF
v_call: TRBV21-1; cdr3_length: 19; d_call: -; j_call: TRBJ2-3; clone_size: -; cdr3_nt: TGTGCCAGCAGCCCACGTGCCGGGACTAGCGGGAGGGCCACAGATACGCAGTATTTT; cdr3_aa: CASSPRAGTSGRATDTQYF
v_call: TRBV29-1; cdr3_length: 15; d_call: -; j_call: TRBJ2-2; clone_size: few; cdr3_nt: TGCAGCGTTGGGGGAGCCGTAGCGAACACCGGGGAGCTGTTTTTT; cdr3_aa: CSVGGAVANTGELFF
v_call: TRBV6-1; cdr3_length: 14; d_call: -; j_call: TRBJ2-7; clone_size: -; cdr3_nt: TGTGCCAGCAGTGAATTAAACAGGATCCACGAGCAGTACTTC; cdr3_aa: CASSELNRIHEQYF
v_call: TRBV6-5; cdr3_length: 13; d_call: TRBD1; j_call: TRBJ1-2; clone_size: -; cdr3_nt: TGTGCCAGCAGTTACAGACAGGGACGCGGCTACACCTTC; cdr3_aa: CASSYRQGRGYTF
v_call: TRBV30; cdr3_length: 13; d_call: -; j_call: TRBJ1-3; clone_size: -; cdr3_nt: TGTGCCTGGAATAGGGGTTCTGGAAACACCATATATTTT; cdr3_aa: CAWNRGSGNTIYF
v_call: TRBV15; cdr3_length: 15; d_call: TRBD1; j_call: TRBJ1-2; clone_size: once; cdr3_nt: TGTGCCACCAGCAGAATTGACAGGGGCGACTATGGCTACACCTTC; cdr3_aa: CATSRIDRGDYGYTF
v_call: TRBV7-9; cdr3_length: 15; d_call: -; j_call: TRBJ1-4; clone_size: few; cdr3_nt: TGTGCCAGCAGCATTAAGGGGTCCGCTAATGAAAAACTGTTTTTT; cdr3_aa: CASSIKGSANEKLFF
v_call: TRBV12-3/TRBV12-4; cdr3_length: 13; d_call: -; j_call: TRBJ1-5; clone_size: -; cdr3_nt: TGTGCCAGTTCCGGGACACGGAATCAGCCCCAGCATTTT; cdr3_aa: CASSGTRNQPQHF
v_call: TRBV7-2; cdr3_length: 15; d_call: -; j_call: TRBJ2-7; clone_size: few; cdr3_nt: TGTGCCAGCAGCTTCCGCAGGGGAGACACATACGAGCAGTACTTC; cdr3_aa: CASSFRRGDTYEQYF
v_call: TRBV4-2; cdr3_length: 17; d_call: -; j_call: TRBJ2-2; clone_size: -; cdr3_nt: TGTGCCAGCAGCCAAGAAGCCCAGCGATATTATGGCGGGGAGCTGTTTTTT; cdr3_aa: CASSQEAQRYYGGELFF
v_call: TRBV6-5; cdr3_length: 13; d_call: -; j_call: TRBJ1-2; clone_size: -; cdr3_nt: TGTGCCAGCAGTCGGGACAATCGAGGTGGCTACACCTTC; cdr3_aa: CASSRDNRGGYTF
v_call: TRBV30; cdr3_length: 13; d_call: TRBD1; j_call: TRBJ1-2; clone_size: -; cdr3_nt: TGTGCCTGGAGGGGACAGGGAGGGAGTGGCTACACCTTC; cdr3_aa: CAWRGQGGSGYTF
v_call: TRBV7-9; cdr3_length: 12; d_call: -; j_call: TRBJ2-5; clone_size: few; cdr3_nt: TGTGCGACCCAGGGAGGAGGAGAGACCCAGTACTTC; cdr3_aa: CATQGGGETQYF
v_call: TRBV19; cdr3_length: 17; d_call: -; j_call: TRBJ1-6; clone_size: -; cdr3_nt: TGTGCCAGTAGTGGGATGACAGCCGATCCTTATAATTCACCCCTCCACTTT; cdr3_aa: CASSGMTADPYNSPLHF
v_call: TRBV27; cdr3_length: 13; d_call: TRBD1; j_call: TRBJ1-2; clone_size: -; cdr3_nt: TGTGCCAGCAGTACATCAGGGGGCTATGGCTACACCTTC; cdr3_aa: CASSTSGGYGYTF
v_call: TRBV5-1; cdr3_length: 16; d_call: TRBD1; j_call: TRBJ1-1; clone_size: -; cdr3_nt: TGCGCCAGCAGCACCGGACAGGGAGCGATGAACACTGAAGCTTTCTTT; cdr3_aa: CASSTGQGAMNTEAFF
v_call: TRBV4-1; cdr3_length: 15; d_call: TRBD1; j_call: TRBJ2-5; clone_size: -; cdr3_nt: TGCGCCAGCAGCCAACTAGGGACAGGCCAAGAGACCCAGTACTTC; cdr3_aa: CASSQLGTGQETQYF
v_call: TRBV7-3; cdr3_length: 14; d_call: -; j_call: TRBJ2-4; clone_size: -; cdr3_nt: TGTGCCAGCAGCTTAGGGGGCGGAAAAAACATTCAGTACTTC; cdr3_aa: CASSLGGGKNIQYF
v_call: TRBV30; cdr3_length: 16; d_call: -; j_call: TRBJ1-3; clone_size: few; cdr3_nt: TGTGCCTGGAGCACCGGACGGACTCTCCGGGGAAACACCATATATTTT; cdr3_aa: CAWSTGRTLRGNTIYF
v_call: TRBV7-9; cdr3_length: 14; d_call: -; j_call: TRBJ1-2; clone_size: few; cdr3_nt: TGTGCCAGCAGCTTAGAAGGCAGGGCTCAGGGCTACACCTTC; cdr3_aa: CASSLEGRAQGYTF
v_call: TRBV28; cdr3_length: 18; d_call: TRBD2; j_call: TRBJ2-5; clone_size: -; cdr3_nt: TGTGCCAGCAGTGGAAGAGGAGCTAGCGGGAGGGGGAAAGAGACCCAGTACTTC; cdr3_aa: CASSGRGASGRGKETQYF
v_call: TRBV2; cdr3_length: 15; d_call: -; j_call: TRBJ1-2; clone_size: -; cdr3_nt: TGTGCCAGCAGTGAGGGATGGAGGGCGGGGTACGGCTACACCTTC; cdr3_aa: CASSEGWRAGYGYTF
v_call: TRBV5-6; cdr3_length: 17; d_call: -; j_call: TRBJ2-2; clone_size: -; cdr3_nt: TGTGCCAGCAGCTTGACAGGGAAAATCGAGAACACCGGGGAGCTGTTTTTT; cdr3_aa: CASSLTGKIENTGELFF
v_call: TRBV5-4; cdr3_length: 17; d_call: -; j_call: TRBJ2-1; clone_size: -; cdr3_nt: TGTGCCAGCGGAAGCTTGTCGGGGGCGGGAGCATACAATGAGCAGTTCTTC; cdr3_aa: CASGSLSGAGAYNEQFF
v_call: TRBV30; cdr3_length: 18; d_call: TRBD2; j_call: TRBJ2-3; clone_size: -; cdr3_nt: TGTGCCTGGAGTGGAGGACTAGCGGGAGGGGACGGCACAGATACGCAGTATTTT; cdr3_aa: CAWSGGLAGGDGTDTQYF
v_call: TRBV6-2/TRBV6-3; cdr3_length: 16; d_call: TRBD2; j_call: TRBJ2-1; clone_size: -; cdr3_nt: TGTGCCAGCAGTTCCCGACTAGCCGGCTCCTACAATGAGCAGTTCTTC; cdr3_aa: CASSSRLAGSYNEQFF
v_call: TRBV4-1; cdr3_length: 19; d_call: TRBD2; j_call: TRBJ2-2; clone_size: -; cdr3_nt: TGCGCCAGCAGCCCCCTCCCCCATACTAGCGGGAGTGTACCCGGGGAGCTGTTTTTT; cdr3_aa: CASSPLPHTSGSVPGELFF
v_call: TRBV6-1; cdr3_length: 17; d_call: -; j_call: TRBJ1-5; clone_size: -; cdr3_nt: TGTGCCAGCAGTGCCTACCCGGACAGAAGTAGCAATCAGCCCCAGCATTTT; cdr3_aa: CASSAYPDRSSNQPQHF
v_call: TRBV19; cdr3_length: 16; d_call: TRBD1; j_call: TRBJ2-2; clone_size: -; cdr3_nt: TGTGCCAGTAGTCCCGGGACAGGGGCATACACCGGGGAGCTGTTTTTT; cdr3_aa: CASSPGTGAYTGELFF
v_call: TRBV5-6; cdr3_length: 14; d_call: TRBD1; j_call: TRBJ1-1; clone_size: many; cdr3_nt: TGTGCCAGCAGCTCGGGACAGGAGGACACTGAAGCTTTCTTT; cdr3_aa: CASSSGQEDTEAFF
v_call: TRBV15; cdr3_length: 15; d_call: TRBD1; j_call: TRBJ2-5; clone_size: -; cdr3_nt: TGTGCCACCAGCAGAGAGGGGGACAGGGCGGGGACCCAGTACTTC; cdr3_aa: CATSREGDRAGTQYF
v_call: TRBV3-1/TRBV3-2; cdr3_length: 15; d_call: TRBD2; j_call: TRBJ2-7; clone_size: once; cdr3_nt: TGTGCCAGCAGCCAAGTATTAGCGGGATCCTACGAGCAGTACTTC; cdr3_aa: CASSQVLAGSYEQYF
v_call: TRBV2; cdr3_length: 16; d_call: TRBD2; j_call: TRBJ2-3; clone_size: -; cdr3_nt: TGTGCCAGCAGCATCACTAGCGGAATCAGCACAGATACGCAGTATTTT; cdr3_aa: CASSITSGISTDTQYF
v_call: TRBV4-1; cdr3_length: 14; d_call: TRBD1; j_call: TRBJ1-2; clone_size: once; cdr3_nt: TGCGCCAGCAGCCAAGACAGGGGGCCGTGGGGCTACACCTTC; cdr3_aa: CASSQDRGPWGYTF
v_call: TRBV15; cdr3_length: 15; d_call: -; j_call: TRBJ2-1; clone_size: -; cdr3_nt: TGTGCCACCGGGGCGGAACAGAGCTCCTACAATGAGCAGTTCTTC; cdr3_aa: CATGAEQSSYNEQFF
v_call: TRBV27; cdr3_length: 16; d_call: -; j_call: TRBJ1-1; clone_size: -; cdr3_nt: TGTGCCAGCCGATTATTGGCCCTCGGGGGGGACACTGAAGCTTTCTTT; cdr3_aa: CASRLLALGGDTEAFF
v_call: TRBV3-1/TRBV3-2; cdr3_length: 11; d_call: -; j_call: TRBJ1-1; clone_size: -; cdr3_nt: TGTGCCAGCAGCTTGACAGGCGAAGCTTTCTTT; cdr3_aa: CASSLTGEAFF
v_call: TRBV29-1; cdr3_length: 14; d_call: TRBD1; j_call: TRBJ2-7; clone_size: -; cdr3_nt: TGCAGCGTAAAACGGACAGGAGATTTCTACGAGCAGTACTTC; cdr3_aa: CSVKRTGDFYEQYF
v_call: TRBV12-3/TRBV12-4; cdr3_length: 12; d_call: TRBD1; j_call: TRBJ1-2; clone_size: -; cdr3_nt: TGTGCCAGCAGTAACACAGGGGGCGGCTACACCTTC; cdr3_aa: CASSNTGGGYTF
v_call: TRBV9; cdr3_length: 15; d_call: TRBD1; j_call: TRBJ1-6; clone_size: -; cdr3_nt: TGTGCCAGCAGCCCTGAGGACAGGGGGTTAAGGGCCCTCCACTTT; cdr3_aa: CASSPEDRGLRALHF
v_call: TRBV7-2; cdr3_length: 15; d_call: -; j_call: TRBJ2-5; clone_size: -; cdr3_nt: TGTGCCAGCAGCTCCTACGGGGGACCCGGAGAGACCCAGTACTTC; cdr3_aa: CASSSYGGPGETQYF
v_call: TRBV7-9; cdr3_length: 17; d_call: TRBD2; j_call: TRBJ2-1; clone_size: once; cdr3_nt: TGTGCCAGCAGCCCGGGTCCCGGGACTAGCGGCTACAATGAGCAGTTCTTC; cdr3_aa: CASSPGPGTSGYNEQFF
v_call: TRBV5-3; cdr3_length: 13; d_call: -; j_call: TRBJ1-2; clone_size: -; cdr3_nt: TGTGCCAGAAGAAGTCCGGGACAACATGGCTACACCTTC; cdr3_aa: CARRSPGQHGYTF
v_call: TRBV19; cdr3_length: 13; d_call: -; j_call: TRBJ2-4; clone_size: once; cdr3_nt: TGTGCCAGTAGTCAAGGGGGTTCGAACATTCAGTACTTC; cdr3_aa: CASSQGGSNIQYF
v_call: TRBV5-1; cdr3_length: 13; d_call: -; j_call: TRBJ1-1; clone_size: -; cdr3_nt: TGCGCCAGCAGCTTGGAGGGGTCGGGTCAAGCTTTCTTT; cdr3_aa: CASSLEGSGQAFF
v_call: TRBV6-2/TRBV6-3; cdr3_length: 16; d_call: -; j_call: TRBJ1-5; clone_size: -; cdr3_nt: TGTGCCAGCAGTCCCTTCAGGGGCTCGAGCAATCAGCCCCAGCATTTT; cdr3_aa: CASSPFRGSSNQPQHF